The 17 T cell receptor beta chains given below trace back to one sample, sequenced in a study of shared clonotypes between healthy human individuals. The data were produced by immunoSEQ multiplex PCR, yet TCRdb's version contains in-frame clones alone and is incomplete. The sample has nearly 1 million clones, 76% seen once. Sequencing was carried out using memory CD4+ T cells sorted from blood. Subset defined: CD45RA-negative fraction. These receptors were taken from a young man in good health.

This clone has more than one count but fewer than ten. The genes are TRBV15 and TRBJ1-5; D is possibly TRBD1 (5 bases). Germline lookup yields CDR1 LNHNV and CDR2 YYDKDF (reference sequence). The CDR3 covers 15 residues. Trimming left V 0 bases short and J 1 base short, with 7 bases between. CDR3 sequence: CATSREGTSNQPQHF. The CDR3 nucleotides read TGTGCCACCAGCAGAGAAGGGACGAGCAATCAGCCCCAGCATTTT.

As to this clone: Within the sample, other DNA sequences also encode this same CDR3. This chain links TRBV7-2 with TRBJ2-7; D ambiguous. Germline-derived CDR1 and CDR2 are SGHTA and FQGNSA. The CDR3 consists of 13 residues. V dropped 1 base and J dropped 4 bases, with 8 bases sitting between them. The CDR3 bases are TGTGCCAGCAGCTTAGAGGGCGGTTACGAGCAGTACTTC. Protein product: CASSLEGGYEQYF. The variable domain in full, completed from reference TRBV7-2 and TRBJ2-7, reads GAGVSQSPSNKVTEKGKDVELRCDPISGHTALYWYRQSLGQGLEFLIYFQGNSAPDKSGLPSDRFSAERTGGSVSTLTIQRTQQEDSAVYLCASSLEGGYEQYFGPGTRLTVT.

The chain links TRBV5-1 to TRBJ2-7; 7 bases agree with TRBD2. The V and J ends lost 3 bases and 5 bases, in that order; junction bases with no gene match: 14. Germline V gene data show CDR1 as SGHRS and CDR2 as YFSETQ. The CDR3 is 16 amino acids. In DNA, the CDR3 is TGCGCCAGCAGCTCCCTCACGGGCGGGAGTGGAAACGAGCAGTACTTC. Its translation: CASSSLTGGSGNEQYF. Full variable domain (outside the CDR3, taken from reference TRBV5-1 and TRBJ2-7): KAGVTQTPRYLIKTRGQQVTLSCSPISGHRSVSWYQQTPGQGLQFLFEYFSETQRNKGNFPGRFSGRQFSNSRSEMNVSTLELGDSALYLCASSSLTGGSGNEQYFGPGTRLTVT.

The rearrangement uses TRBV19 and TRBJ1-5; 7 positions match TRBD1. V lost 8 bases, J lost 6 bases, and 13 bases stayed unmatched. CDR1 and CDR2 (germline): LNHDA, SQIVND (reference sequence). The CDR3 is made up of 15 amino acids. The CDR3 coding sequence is TGTGCCAGTTCCCCCCAGACAGGGCGAACTCAGCCCCAGCATTTT. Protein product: CASSPQTGRTQPQHF.

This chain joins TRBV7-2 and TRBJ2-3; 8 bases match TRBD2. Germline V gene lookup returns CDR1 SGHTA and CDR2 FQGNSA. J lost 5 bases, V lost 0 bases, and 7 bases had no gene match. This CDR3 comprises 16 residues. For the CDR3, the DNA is TGTGCCAGCAGCTTAGCGGGACTAGTCAGAGAAGATACGCAGTATTTT. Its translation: CASSLAGLVREDTQYF.

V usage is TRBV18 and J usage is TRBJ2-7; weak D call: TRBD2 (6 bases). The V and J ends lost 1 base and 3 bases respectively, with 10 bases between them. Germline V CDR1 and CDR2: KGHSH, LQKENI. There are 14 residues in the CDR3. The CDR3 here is CASSPLNGGYEQYF. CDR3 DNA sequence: TGTGCCAGCTCACCACTTAACGGGGGCTACGAGCAGTACTTC.

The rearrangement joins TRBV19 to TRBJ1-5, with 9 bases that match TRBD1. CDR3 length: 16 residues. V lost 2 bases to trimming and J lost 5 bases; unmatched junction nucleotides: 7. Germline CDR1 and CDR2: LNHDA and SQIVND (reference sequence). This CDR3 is CASSILDRGLDQPQHF. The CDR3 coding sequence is TGTGCCAGTAGTATACTGGACAGGGGATTAGATCAGCCCCAGCATTTT.

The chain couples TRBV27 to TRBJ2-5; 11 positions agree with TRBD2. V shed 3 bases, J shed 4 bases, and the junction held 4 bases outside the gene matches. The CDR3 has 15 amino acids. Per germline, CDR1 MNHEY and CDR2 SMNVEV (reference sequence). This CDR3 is CASSLVAGGLETQYF. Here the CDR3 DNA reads TGTGCCAGCAGTTTGGTAGCGGGGGGGTTAGAGACCCAGTACTTC.

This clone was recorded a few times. CDR3 protein: CASRHPLRLTQYF. Here the CDR3 DNA reads TGTGCCAGCAGACACCCCCTTCGCCTAACGCAGTATTTT. V gene TRBV28 combines with J gene TRBJ2-3; D uncertain. The CDR3 covers 13 residues. Germline V gene data show CDR1 as MDHEN and CDR2 as SYDVKM. The V gene lost 6 bases and the J gene lost 9 bases, with 16 bases spanning the gap.

CDR3 protein: CASSLEDSRDGELFF. The CDR3 region has the DNA TGCGCCAGCAGCTTGGAAGACAGCAGGGACGGGGAGCTGTTTTTT. This chain links TRBV5-1 with TRBJ2-2, with D perhaps TRBD1 (5 bases). CDR1 SGHRS and CDR2 YFSETQ come from the germline V gene. V was shortened by 0 bases and J by 7 bases, with 13 bases between the two germline ends. The CDR3 length is 15 residues.

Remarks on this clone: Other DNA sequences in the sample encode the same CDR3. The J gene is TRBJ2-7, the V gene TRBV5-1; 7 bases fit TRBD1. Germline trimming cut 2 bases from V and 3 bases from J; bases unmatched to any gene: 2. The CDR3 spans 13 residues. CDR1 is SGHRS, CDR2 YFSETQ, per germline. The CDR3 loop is CASSLGGLYEQYF. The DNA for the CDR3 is TGCGCCAGCAGCTTAGGGGGCCTCTACGAGCAGTACTTC.

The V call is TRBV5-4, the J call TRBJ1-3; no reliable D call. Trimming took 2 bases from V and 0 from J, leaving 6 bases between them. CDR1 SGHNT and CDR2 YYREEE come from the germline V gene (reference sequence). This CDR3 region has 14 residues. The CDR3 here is CASSFGGSGNTIYF. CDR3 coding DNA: TGTGCCAGCAGCTTTGGCGGCTCTGGAAACACCATATATTTT.

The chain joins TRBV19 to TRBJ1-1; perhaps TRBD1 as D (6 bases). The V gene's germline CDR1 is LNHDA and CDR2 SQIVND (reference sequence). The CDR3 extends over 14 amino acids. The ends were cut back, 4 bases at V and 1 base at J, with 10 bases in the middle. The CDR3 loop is CASSTGQWNTEAFF. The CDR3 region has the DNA TGTGCCAGTAGTACCGGACAGTGGAACACTGAAGCTTTCTTT. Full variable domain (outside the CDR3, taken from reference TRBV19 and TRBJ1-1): DGGITQSPKYLFRKEGQNVTLSCEQNLNHDAMYWYRQDPGQGLRLIYYSQIVNDFQKGDIAEGYSVSREKKESFPLTVTSAQKNPTAFYLCASSTGQWNTEAFFGQGTRLTVV.

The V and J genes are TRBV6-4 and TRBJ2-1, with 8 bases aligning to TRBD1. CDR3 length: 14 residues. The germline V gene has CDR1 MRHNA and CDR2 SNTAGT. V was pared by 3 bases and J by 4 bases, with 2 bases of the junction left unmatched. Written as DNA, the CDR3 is TGTGCCAGCAGTGAGACAGGGGTGTACAATGAGCAGTTCTTC. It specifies CASSETGVYNEQFF.

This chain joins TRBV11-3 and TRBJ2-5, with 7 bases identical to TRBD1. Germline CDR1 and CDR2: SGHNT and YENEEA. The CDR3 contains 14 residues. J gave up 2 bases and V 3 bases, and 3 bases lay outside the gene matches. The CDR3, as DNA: TGTGCCAGCAGCTTGGGGACAGAACAAGAGACCCAGTACTTC. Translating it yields CASSLGTEQETQYF.

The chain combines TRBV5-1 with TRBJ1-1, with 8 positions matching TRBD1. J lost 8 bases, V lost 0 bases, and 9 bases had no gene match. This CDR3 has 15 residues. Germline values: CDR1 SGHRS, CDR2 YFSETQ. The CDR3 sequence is CASSLDRQGAAEAFF. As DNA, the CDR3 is TGCGCCAGCAGCTTGGATAGGCAGGGGGCAGCCGAAGCTTTCTTT.

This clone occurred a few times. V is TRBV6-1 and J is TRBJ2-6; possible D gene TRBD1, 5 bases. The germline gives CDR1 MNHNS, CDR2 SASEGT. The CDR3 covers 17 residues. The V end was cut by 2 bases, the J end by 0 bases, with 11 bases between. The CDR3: CASSERQSSSGANVLTF. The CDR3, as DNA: TGTGCCAGCAGTGAAAGACAGTCGTCCTCTGGGGCCAACGTCCTGACTTTC.